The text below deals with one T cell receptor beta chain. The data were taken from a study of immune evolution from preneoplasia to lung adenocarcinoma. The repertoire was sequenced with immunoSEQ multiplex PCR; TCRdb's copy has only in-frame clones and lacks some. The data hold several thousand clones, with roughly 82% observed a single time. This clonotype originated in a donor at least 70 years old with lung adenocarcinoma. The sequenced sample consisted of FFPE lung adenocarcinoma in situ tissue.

The CDR3 spells CASSVAQGADTQYF. CDR3 DNA sequence: TGTGCCAGCAGCGTTGCGCAGGGGGCAGATACGCAGTATTTT. The chain is built from TRBV9 and TRBJ2-3, with 7 positions matching TRBD1. V dropped 2 bases and J dropped 4; count of bases not matched to a gene: 4. CDR1 and CDR2 from the germline V gene are SGDLS and YYNGEE. The CDR3 covers 14 residues.